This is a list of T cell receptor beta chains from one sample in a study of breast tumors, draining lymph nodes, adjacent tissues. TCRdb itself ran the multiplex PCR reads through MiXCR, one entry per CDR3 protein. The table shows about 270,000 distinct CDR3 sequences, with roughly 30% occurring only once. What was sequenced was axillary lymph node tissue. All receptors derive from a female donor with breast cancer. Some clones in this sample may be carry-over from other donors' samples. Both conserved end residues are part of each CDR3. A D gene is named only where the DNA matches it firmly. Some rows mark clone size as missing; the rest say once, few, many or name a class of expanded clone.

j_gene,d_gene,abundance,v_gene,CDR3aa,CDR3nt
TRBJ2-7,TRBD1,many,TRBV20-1,CSATGPGQVLYEQYF,TGCAGTGCTACTGGACCGGGACAGGTCCTCTACGAGCAGTACTTC
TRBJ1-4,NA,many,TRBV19,CASSDVTGTNEKLFF,TGTGCCAGTAGTGACGTTACAGGGACCAATGAAAAACTGTTTTTT
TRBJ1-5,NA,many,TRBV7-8,CASSLGGAVSNQPQHF,TGTGCCAGCAGCTTAGGTGGTGCCGTTAGCAATCAGCCCCAGCATTTT
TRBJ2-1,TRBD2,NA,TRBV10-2,CASTQAGIDNEQFF,TGCGCCAGCACCCAAGCGGGAATTGACAATGAGCAGTTCTTC
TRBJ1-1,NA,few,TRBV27,CASSFGVEAFF,TGTGCCAGCAGTTTTGGTGTTGAAGCTTTCTTT
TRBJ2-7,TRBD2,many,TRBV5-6,CASSSWGGYEQYF,TGTGCCAGCAGCTCCTGGGGGGGCTACGAGCAGTACTTC
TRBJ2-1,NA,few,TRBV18,CASSPLVPPNEQFF,TGTGCCAGCTCACCACTGGTACCCCCCAATGAGCAGTTCTTC
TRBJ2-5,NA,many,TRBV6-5,CASSYSSRGETQYF,TGTGCCAGCAGTTATTCCTCCCGGGGGGAGACCCAGTACTTC
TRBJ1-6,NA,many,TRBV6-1,CASIQTDYSPLHF,TGTGCCAGCATTCAGACCGACTATTCACCCCTCCACTTT
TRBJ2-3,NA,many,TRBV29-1,CSGRLGDTQYF,TGCAGCGGCCGACTAGGAGATACGCAGTATTTT
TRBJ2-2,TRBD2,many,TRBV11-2,CASSQGPLAGIAGELFF,TGTGCCAGCAGCCAAGGCCCACTAGCGGGTATCGCCGGGGAGCTGTTTTTT
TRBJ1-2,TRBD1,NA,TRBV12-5,CASGFADRDYGYTF,TGTGCTAGTGGTTTCGCCGACAGGGACTATGGCTACACCTTC